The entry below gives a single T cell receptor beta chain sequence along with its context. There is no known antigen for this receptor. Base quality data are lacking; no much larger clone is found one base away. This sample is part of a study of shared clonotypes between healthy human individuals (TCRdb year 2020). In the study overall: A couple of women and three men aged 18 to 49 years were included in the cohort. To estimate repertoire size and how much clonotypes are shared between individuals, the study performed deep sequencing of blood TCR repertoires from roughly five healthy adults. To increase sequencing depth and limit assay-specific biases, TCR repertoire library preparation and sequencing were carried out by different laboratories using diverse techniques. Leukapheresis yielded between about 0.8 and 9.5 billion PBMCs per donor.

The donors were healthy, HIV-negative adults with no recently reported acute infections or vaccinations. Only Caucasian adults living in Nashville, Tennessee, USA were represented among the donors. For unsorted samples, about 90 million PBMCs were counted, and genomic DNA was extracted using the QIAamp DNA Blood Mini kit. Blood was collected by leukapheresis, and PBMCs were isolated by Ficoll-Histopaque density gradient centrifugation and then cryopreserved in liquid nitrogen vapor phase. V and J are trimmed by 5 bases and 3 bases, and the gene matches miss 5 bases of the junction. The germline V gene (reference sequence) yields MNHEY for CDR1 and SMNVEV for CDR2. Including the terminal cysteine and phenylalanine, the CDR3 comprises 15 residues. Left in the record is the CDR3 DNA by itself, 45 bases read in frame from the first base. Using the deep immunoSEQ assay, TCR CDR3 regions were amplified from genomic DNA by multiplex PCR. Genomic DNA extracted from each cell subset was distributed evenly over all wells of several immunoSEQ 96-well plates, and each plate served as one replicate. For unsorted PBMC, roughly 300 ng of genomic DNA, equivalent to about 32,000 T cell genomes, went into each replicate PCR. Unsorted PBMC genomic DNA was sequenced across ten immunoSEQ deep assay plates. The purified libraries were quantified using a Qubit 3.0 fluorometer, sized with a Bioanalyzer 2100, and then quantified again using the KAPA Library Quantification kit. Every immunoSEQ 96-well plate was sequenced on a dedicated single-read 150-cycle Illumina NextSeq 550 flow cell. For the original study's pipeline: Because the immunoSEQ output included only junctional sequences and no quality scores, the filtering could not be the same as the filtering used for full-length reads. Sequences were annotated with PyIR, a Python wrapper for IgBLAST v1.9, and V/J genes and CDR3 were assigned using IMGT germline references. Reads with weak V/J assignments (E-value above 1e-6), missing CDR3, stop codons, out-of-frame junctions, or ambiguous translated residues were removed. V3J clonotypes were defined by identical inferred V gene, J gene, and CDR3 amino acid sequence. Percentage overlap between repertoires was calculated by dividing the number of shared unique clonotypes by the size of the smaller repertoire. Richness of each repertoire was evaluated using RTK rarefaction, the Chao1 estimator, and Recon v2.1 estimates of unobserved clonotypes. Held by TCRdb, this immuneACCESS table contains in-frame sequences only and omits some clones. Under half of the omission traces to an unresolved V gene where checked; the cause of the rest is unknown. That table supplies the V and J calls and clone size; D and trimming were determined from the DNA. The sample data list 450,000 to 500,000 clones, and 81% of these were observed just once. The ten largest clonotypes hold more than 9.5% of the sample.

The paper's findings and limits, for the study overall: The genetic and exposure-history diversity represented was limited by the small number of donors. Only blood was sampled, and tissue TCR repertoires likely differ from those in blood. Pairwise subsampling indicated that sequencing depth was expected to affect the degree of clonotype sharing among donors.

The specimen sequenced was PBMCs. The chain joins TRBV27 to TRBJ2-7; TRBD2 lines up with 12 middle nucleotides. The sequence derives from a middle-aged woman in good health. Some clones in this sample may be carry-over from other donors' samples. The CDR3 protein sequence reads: CASSPGLAGSYEQYF. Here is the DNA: TGTGCCAGCAGTCCAGGACTAGCGGGGAGCTACGAGCAGTACTTC.